A single sample gave rise to the 23 T cell receptor beta chains below, sequenced in a study of T-cell reconstitution after alpha-beta-depleted transplantation in children. TCRbeta library preparation incorporated unique molecular identifiers. TCRdb recomputed calls from the PCR reads with MiXCR, one row per CDR3 protein. The table has about 240,000 distinct CDR3 sequences, 9.5% to 15% seen once; the top ten hold roughly 2.6%. The specimen comprised PBMCs from the stem cell graft donor, sampled from the stem cell graft. Receptors originate from a human donor who donated a stem cell graft to a child with acute lymphoblastic leukemia.

This clonotype was counted at least ten times. In DNA form, the CDR3 reads TGTGCCAGCAGCCCCCCACGTGAGGGCCCTAGCACAGATACGCAGTATTTT. It specifies CASSPPREGPSTDTQYF. The chain has TRBV12-3 or TRBV12-4 and TRBJ2-3; D is possibly TRBD2 (5 bases). The ends were cut back, 6 bases at V and 0 bases at J, with 19 bases in the middle. CDR3 length: 17 amino acids.

This clonotype occurred many times. This rearrangement joins TRBV20-1 to TRBJ1-6, with unresolved D. Germline lookup yields CDR1 DFQATT and CDR2 SNEGSKA (reference sequence). Trimming took 2 bases from V and 7 from J, leaving 9 bases between them. This CDR3 region has 13 residues. CDR3 loop: CSARKRVNSPLHF. DNA of the CDR3: TGCAGTGCTAGAAAAAGGGTCAATTCACCCCTCCACTTT.

This clonotype appeared many times. The chain carries TRBV7-2 and TRBJ2-7; D remains unclear. V gave up 0 bases and J gave up 5 bases, with 11 bases separating them. The CDR3 has 14 residues. Per the germline V gene, CDR1 is SGHTA and CDR2 is FQGNSA. In nucleotides, the CDR3 is TGTGCCAGCAGCTTAGCCCTCGTCGGACACGAGCAGTACTTC. Encoded protein: CASSLALVGHEQYF.

The table lists this clonotype with many counts. V is TRBV20-1 and J is TRBJ2-7; possible D gene TRBD2, 6 bases. With 6 bases removed from V and 1 base from J, the gap between germline ends came to 13 bases. This CDR3 has 13 amino acids. The germline V gene encodes CDR1 DFQATT and CDR2 SNEGSKA (reference sequence). CDR3 sequence (DNA): TGCAGTGCGAACCCCGGGGGATCCTACGAGCAGTACTTC. Protein: CSANPGGSYEQYF.

In its sample, this clonotype was seen many times. V is TRBV29-1 and J is TRBJ1-1; D might be TRBD1 (5 bases). The CDR3 covers 13 residues. V was trimmed by 6 bases and J by 1 base, leaving 12 bases between them. Per the germline V gene, CDR1 is SQVTM and CDR2 is ANQGSEA. CDR3 nucleotide sequence: TGCAGCGTGGGGACGCCGCGGAACACTGAAGCTTTCTTT. Amino acid sequence: CSVGTPRNTEAFF.

The table lists this clonotype with many counts. The CDR3 sequence: CASSPGGGVAKNIQYF. CDR3 nucleotides: TGTGCCAGCAGCCCAGGCGGGGGGGTAGCCAAAAACATTCAGTACTTC. The chain combines TRBV9 with TRBJ2-4; 9 bases map to TRBD2. Per the germline V gene, CDR1 is SGDLS and CDR2 is YYNGEE. The CDR3 totals 16 residues. Losses at the gene ends were 4 bases for V and 0 bases for J; bases not matched to a gene: 5.

This clonotype was observed many times. The CDR3 region is CGTLGATDTQYF. For the CDR3, the DNA is TGTGGCACACTCGGGGCCACAGATACGCAGTATTTT. The genes are TRBV6-6 and TRBJ2-3, with D possibly being TRBD1 or TRBD2 (5 bases each). This CDR3 comprises 12 residues. CDR1 is MNHNY and CDR2 is SVGAGI in the germline V gene (reference sequence).

This clonotype was detected only a few times. CDR3: CASSHDRGRLYGYTF. Here the CDR3 DNA reads TGTGCCAGCAGCCACGACAGGGGGAGACTCTATGGCTACACCTTC. The V and J genes are TRBV3-1 and TRBJ1-2; TRBD1 matches 9 bases. From germline, CDR1 is LGHDT and CDR2 YNNKEL (reference sequence). CDR3 size: 15 residues. V lost 3 bases and J lost 4; bases outside the gene matches: 6.

This clonotype has a count of ten or more. This chain connects TRBV10-3 to TRBJ2-7; perhaps TRBD1 as D (5 bases). V lost 5 bases, J lost 2 bases, and 13 bases lay in between. Germline V lookup: CDR1 ENHRY, CDR2 SYGVKD. This CDR3 has 14 amino acids. The CDR3 DNA follows: TGTGCCATCAGTAGTCAACAGGAAACCTACGAGCAGTACTTC. Residues: CAISSQQETYEQYF.

This clonotype showed up many times. The chain combines TRBV5-1 with TRBJ2-1; 11 bases match TRBD1. The CDR3 runs 14 residues. V lost 8 bases to trimming and J lost 7 bases; unmatched junction nucleotides: 8. The V gene's germline CDR1 is SGHRS and CDR2 YFSETQ. CDR3 in DNA: TGCGCCAGTGACCGGGACAGGGGGAGTAATGAGCAGTTCTTC. Translating it yields CASDRDRGSNEQFF.

This chain connects TRBV7-3 to TRBJ2-1; 9 nucleotides align to TRBD2. Germline-derived CDR1 and CDR2 are SGHTA and FQGTGA. V shed 4 bases, J shed 0 bases, and the junction held 13 bases outside the gene matches. This CDR3 spans 19 amino acids. The CDR3 coding sequence is TGTGCCAGCAGCTCAATTCCCAGCGGGAGGACGAGCTCCTACAATGAGCAGTTCTTC. Translating it yields CASSSIPSGRTSSYNEQFF.

This clonotype was picked up many times. The chain's CDR3 is CASSFTGNTEAFF. CDR3 nucleotide sequence: TGTGCCAGCAGCTTTACAGGGAACACTGAAGCTTTCTTT. The rearrangement links TRBV5-6 to TRBJ1-1, with a tentative D call TRBD1 (5 bases). Germline V gene data show CDR1 as SGHDT and CDR2 as YYEEEE. Trimming pared 2 bases from V and 1 base from J, leaving 6 bases between. The CDR3 has 13 residues.

This clonotype was counted ten times or more. The chain couples TRBV20-1 to TRBJ2-6; D ambiguous. The CDR3 loop spans 14 amino acids. The germline CDR1 and CDR2 sequences are DFQATT and SNEGSKA (reference sequence). V gave up 6 bases and J gave up 0 bases, with 9 bases separating them. CDR3 bases: TGCAGTGCCGGAAGGATCTCTGGGGCCAACGTCCTGACTTTC. Amino acid sequence: CSAGRISGANVLTF.

This clonotype was seen many times. The V call is TRBV20-1, the J call TRBJ1-1, with D hard to call. Trimming took 0 bases from V and 1 from J, leaving 12 bases between them. The CDR3 loop spans 15 amino acids. Germline CDR1 DFQATT, CDR2 SNEGSKA (reference sequence). CDR3 in amino acids: CSARDRISWNTEAFF. CDR3 sequence (DNA): TGCAGTGCTAGAGATCGTATCAGCTGGAACACTGAAGCTTTCTTT.

In this sample, this clonotype turned up many times. V is TRBV29-1 and J is TRBJ2-7, with D possibly being TRBD1 or TRBD2 (5 bases each). Germline V gene data show CDR1 as SQVTM and CDR2 as ANQGSEA. The CDR3 is 13 amino acids. V lost 6 bases and J 5 bases, leaving 17 bases between the germline ends. The CDR3 DNA sequence: TGCAGCGTGAAAACCGGGACGGGGAACGAGCAGTACTTC. It specifies CSVKTGTGNEQYF.

Many counts were recorded for this clonotype. J is TRBJ1-3 and V is TRBV7-2; D is unclear. The V end was cut by 5 bases, the J end by 4 bases, with 12 bases between. Looked up from germline, CDR1 is SGHTA and CDR2 is FQGNSA. There are 14 residues in the CDR3. CDR3 sequence reads: CASSPAGYGNTIYF. Written as DNA, the CDR3 is TGTGCCAGCAGCCCGGCTGGGTACGGAAACACCATATATTTT.

A note on this clonotype: A much larger clone is a single base away; this may be a read error. The chain couples TRBV4-3 to TRBJ2-2; D is perhaps TRBD2 (6 bases). Germline V CDR1 and CDR2: LGHNA, YSLEER. The CDR3 extends over 15 amino acids. V lost 4 bases to trimming and J lost 0 bases, with 9 bases between them. In DNA form, the CDR3 reads TGCGCCAGCAGCCGAGGAGGGACGAACACCGGGGAGCTGTTTTTT. This encodes CASSRGGTNTGELFF.

This clonotype was counted at least ten times. This chain links TRBV27 with TRBJ2-1, with 9 bases aligning to TRBD2. The CDR3 spans 15 residues. The germline V gene encodes CDR1 MNHEY and CDR2 SMNVEV (reference sequence). With V trimmed by 7 bases and J by 7 bases, 11 bases remained unmatched. The CDR3 region has the DNA TGTGCCAGCACCCCAGCGGGGGGAGCTAAAAATGAGCAGTTCTTC. This codes for CASTPAGGAKNEQFF.

This clonotype was observed at least ten times. The chain couples TRBV9 to TRBJ2-2; maybe TRBD1 (7 bases). CDR1 is SGDLS and CDR2 is YYNGEE in the germline V gene. The V and J ends lost 6 bases and 2 bases respectively, with 11 bases between them. This CDR3 has 14 amino acids. The CDR3 is CASTGGGNTGELFF. DNA of the CDR3: TGTGCCAGCACCGGAGGGGGCAACACCGGGGAGCTGTTTTTT.

This clonotype was seen repeatedly, ten times or more. The J gene is TRBJ2-2, the V gene TRBV28; 9 bases align to TRBD1. V shed 6 bases and J 7 bases; nucleotides not matched to a gene: 12. Germline CDR1 is MDHEN and CDR2 is SYDVKM. This CDR3 has 16 residues. CDR3 nucleotide sequence: TGTGCCAGCAGCGGAGAGGGACAGGGCAGGGGCGGGGAGCTGTTTTTT. This gives the protein CASSGEGQGRGGELFF.

This clonotype occurred many times. The chain employs TRBV2 and TRBJ1-5; 7 nucleotides match TRBD1. The CDR3 length is 15 residues. Looked up from germline, CDR1 is SNHLY and CDR2 is FYNNEI. The junction had 9 bases not matched to a gene; V was cut back by 6 bases and J by 4 bases. As DNA, the CDR3 is TGTGCCAGCAGGAACTCAGGGACAGAGAATCAGCCCCAGCATTTT. This codes for CASRNSGTENQPQHF.

This clonotype was counted many times. V and J are TRBV5-6 and TRBJ1-1; D unresolved. Germline loops: CDR1 SGHDT, CDR2 YYEEEE. The germline V and J ends were trimmed by 4 bases and 6 bases, with 7 bases remaining between them. This CDR3 has 11 residues. The CDR3 DNA is TGTGCCAGCAGCATCGGCGCTGAAGCTTTCTTT. Translation gives CASSIGAEAFF.

This clonotype was detected ten times or more. CDR3 coding DNA: TGTGCCAGCAGCTTAGCTTACGGGACAGGGAGCGAGCAGTACTTC. Protein sequence: CASSLAYGTGSEQYF. The chain employs TRBV7-2 and TRBJ2-7, with TRBD1 matching 9 bases. CDR1 and CDR2 from the germline V gene are SGHTA and FQGNSA. This CDR3 spans 15 amino acids. J was trimmed by 6 bases and V by 0 bases; bases with no gene match: 6.